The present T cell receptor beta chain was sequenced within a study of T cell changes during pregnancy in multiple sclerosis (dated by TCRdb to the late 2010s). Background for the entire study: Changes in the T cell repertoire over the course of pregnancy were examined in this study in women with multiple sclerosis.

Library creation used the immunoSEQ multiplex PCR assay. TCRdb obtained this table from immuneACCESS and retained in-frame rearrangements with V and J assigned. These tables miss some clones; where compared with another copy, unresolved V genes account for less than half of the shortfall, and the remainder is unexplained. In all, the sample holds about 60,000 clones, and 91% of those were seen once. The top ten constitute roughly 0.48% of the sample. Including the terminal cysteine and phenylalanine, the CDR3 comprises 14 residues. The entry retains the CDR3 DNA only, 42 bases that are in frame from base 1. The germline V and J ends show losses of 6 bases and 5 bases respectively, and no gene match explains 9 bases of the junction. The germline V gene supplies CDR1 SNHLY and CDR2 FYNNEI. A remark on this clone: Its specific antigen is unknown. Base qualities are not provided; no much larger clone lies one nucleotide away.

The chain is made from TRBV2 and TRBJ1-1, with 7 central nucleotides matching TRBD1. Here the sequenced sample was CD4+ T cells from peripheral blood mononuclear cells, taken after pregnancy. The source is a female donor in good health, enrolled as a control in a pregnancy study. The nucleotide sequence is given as TGTGCCAGCAGGGCAGAGGGGGCCGGGACTGAAGCTTTCTTT. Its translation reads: CASRAEGAGTEAFF.